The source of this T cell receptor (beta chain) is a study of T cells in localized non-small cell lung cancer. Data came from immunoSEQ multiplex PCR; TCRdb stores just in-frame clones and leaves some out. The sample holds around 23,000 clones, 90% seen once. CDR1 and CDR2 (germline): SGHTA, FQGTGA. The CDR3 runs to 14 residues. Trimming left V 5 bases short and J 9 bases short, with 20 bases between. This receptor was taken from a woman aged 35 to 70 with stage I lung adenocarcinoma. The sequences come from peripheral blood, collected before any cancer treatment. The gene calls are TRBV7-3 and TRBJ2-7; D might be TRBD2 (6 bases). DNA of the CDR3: TGTGCCAGCAGCACAACGGGGACTCAATCGCGGCAGTACTTC. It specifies CASSTTGTQSRQYF.